The rows below give T cell receptor beta chains drawn from one sample of a study of Tregs in tolerant kidney transplant recipients. Antigens for these TCRs are unknown. Only in-frame clones appear in the TCRdb table, and some are missing; sequencing was by immunoSEQ multiplex PCR. This table holds approximately 17,000 clones, about two thirds found once. The sequencing input was Tregs from blood cultured with allogeneic cells. These TCRs come from a human donor in good health. Each CDR3 is given with its conserved first and last residue. The D gene is left open where the match is weak. Size is stated for part of the rows, as once, few or many counts, or as a class when the clone is expanded.

d_gene	v_gene	len	abundance	j_gene	CDR3aa	CDR3nt
TRBD2	TRBV11-2	13	few	TRBJ2-1	CASSNSGGNEQFF	TGTGCCAGCAGCAATAGCGGGGGCAATGAGCAGTTCTTC
.	TRBV5-1	14	.	TRBJ2-1	CASRSDLYYNEQFF	TGCGCCAGCAGATCTGACTTATACTACAATGAGCAGTTCTTC
.	TRBV2	12	medium-sized	TRBJ2-4	CASSLVENIQYF	TGTGCCAGCAGTCTAGTGGAGAACATTCAGTACTTC
.	TRBV6-6	13	many	TRBJ1-6	CASSYEGSSPLHF	TGTGCCAGCAGTTACGAGGGGAGTTCACCCCTCCACTTT
TRBD2	TRBV28	15	few	TRBJ2-3	CASSQSSGRGDTQYF	TGTGCCAGCAGCCAATCTAGCGGGAGAGGTGATACGCAGTATTTT
.	TRBV7-2	14	.	TRBJ2-5	CASSLRRAGETQYF	TGTGCCAGCAGCCTTCGGAGGGCCGGAGAGACCCAGTACTTC
.	TRBV19	13	.	TRBJ1-2	CASSTYGTDGYTF	TGTGCCAGTAGTACATACGGGACGGATGGCTACACCTTC
.	TRBV11-2	18	many	TRBJ2-7	CASSLEGRVGTRPRPQYF	TGTGCCAGCAGCTTAGAAGGAAGGGTTGGCACAAGGCCCCGACCGCAGTACTTC
.	TRBV6-9	11	.	TRBJ1-1	CASTRNTEAFF	TGTGCCAGCACCCGGAACACTGAAGCTTTCTTT
TRBD2	TRBV27	17	.	TRBJ2-2	CASSFLGLAGDTGELFF	TGTGCCAGCAGTTTCCTGGGACTAGCGGGAGACACCGGGGAGCTGTTTTTT
.	TRBV4-1	17	.	TRBJ1-5	CASSQTLRTVSNQPQHF	TGCGCCAGCAGCCAAACACTCAGGACAGTTTCTAATCAGCCCCAGCATTTT
.	TRBV11-1	14	.	TRBJ1-2	CASSLDSVNYGYTF	TGTGCCAGCAGCTTAGACAGTGTGAACTATGGCTACACCTTC
.	TRBV30	12	.	TRBJ1-2	CAWRPGSYGYTF	TGTGCCTGGAGGCCCGGTTCCTATGGCTACACCTTC
.	TRBV7-9	15	medium-sized	TRBJ2-1	CASSLVGRSYNEQFF	TGTGCCAGCAGCTTAGTGGGTAGGTCGTACAATGAGCAGTTCTTC
.	TRBV29-1	14	medium-sized	TRBJ2-5	CSVDWLASGETQYF	TGCAGCGTTGACTGGCTAGCGTCGGGTGAGACCCAGTACTTC
.	TRBV18	15	.	TRBJ1-3	CASSPTRAPPNTIYF	TGTGCCAGCTCACCAACAAGGGCACCCCCGAACACCATATATTTT
.	TRBV5-1	13	.	TRBJ2-3	CASSLGPQGTQYF	TGCGCCAGCAGCTTGGGCCCCCAGGGTACGCAGTATTTT
.	TRBV27	15	medium-sized	TRBJ1-1	CASSLFPQRNTEAFF	TGTGCCAGCAGTTTATTTCCCCAGCGGAACACTGAAGCTTTCTTT
TRBD1	TRBV7-8	15	.	TRBJ1-1	CASSRARQGGTEAFF	TGTGCCAGCAGCAGAGCCCGACAGGGGGGCACTGAAGCTTTCTTT
.	TRBV20-1	11	few	TRBJ1-1	CSARWDTEAFF	TGCAGTGCTAGGTGGGACACTGAAGCTTTCTTT
.	TRBV5-1	15	.	TRBJ2-2	CASSSAGVVTGELFF	TGCGCCAGCAGCTCGGCAGGTGTGGTGACCGGGGAGCTGTTTTTT
.	TRBV6-5	13	.	TRBJ2-3	CASSYLRRDTQYF	TGTGCCAGCAGTTACTTACGTAGGGATACGCAGTATTTT
.	TRBV6-5	11	.	TRBJ1-1	CASSRGTEAFF	TGTGCCAGCAGCAGGGGCACTGAAGCTTTCTTT
.	TRBV11-3	13	once	TRBJ2-7	CASRRDKSYEQYF	TGTGCCAGCAGGAGGGACAAGTCCTACGAGCAGTACTTC
TRBD1	TRBV5-5	16	.	TRBJ2-7	CASSLGQGRFRSEQYF	TGTGCCAGCAGCTTGGGACAGGGGCGTTTCAGAAGCGAGCAGTACTTC
.	TRBV15	15	.	TRBJ1-2	CATSRDRGRLYGYTF	TGTGCCACCAGCAGAGACAGAGGACGACTATATGGCTACACCTTC
TRBD1	TRBV18	15	.	TRBJ1-1	CASSPGTGGRTEAFF	TGTGCCAGCTCACCGGGGACAGGGGGTCGTACTGAAGCTTTCTTT
TRBD2	TRBV18	16	few	TRBJ2-3	CASSPLGSGATDTQYF	TGTGCCAGCTCACCATTGGGTAGCGGGGCCACAGATACGCAGTATTTT
.	TRBV5-8	13	.	TRBJ1-1	CASSRLLNTEAFF	TGTGCCAGCAGCCGACTCCTGAACACTGAAGCTTTCTTT
TRBD1	TRBV11-2	14	.	TRBJ2-3	CASGRDRGPDTQYF	TGTGCCAGCGGCAGGGACAGGGGACCAGATACGCAGTATTTT
.	TRBV7-8	16	.	TRBJ2-3	CASSLGSHRGTDTQYF	TGTGCCAGCAGCTTAGGTTCGCACCGGGGCACAGATACGCAGTATTTT
TRBD1	TRBV6-1	13	.	TRBJ2-7	CASRGTGAGEQYF	TGTGCCAGCAGGGGGACAGGCGCAGGCGAGCAGTACTTC